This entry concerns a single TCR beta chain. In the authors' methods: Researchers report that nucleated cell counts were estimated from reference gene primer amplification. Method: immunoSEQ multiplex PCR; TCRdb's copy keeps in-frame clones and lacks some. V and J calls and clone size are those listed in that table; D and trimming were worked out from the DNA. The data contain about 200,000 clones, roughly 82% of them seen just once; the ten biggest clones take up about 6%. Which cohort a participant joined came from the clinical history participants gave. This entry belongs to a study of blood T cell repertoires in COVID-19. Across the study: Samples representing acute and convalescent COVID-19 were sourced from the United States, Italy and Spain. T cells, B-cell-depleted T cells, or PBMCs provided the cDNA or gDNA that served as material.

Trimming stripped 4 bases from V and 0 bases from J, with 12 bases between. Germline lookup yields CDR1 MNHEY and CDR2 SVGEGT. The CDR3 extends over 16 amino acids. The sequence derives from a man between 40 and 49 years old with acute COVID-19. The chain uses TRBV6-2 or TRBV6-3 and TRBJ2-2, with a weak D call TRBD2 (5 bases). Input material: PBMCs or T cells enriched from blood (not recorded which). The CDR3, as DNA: TGTGCCAGCAGTTCTGGACTCCTATCGAACACCGGGGAGCTGTTTTTT. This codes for CASSSGLLSNTGELFF.